Below are 16 T cell receptor beta chains sequenced from a single sample in a study of CD8+CD57+ T cells in acquired aplastic anemia. It was patients with CD8+CD57+ cell expansion by flow cytometry who were chosen for sequencing. TCR beta VDJ and CDR3 profiles were obtained from a genomic DNA template. Using its own MiXCR run on the reads, TCRdb lists one record per CDR3 protein. The sample gives about 200,000 distinct CDR3 sequences, approximately 65% of which show up once; under 60% is in the top ten. The sample taken for sequencing was sorted CD4+, CD8+, or CD8+CD57+ T cells (not recorded which) from PBMCs. These receptors originate from a human donor with aplastic anemia.

For this clonotype: Germline and junction disagree at one end, which may indicate a read error. The chain joins TRBV5-4 to TRBJ1-1; D uncertain. Germline loops: CDR1 SGHNT, CDR2 YYREEE (reference sequence). The CDR3 extends over 12 amino acids. The chain's CDR3 is CACSLSSTEAFF. As DNA, the CDR3 is TGTGCCTGCAGCTTGTCCTCAACTGAAGCTTTCTTT.

The chain employs TRBV19 and TRBJ1-2; a weak D match, TRBD1 (5 bases). V dropped 9 bases and J dropped 1 base, with 9 bases sitting between them. The CDR3 is 12 amino acids. Germline V gene sequence: CDR1 LNHDA, CDR2 SQIVND (reference sequence). The CDR3, as DNA: TGTGCCAGCCGGGACCTTAACTATGGCTACACCTTC. This sequence encodes CASRDLNYGYTF.

CDR3: CSTRTTGEAFF. The DNA of the CDR3 is TGCAGCACTCGAACGACAGGGGAAGCTTTCTTT. This rearrangement joins TRBV29-1 to TRBJ1-1; 7 bases agree with TRBD1. This CDR3 contains 11 residues. Germline trimming cut 8 bases from V and 8 bases from J; bases unmatched to any gene: 8. CDR1 and CDR2 from the germline V gene are SQVTM and ANQGSEA.

This clonotype was detected a few times. The V and J genes are TRBV10-3 and TRBJ1-2, with D perhaps matching TRBD1 (5 bases). Trimming took 4 bases from V and 1 from J, leaving 13 bases between them. The CDR3 totals 15 residues. The V gene's germline CDR1 is ENHRY and CDR2 SYGVKD. In DNA form, the CDR3 reads TGTGCCATCAGTGTGGGGGGAGACGGTAACTATGGCTACACCTTC. Its protein is CAISVGGDGNYGYTF.

In regard to this clonotype: Sequence at one end of the junction differs from germline and may be a read error. This chain joins TRBV7-9 and TRBJ1-1; TRBD1 might be the D (5 bases). This CDR3 contains 12 residues. Germline values: CDR1 SEHNR, CDR2 FQNEAQ (reference sequence). The CDR3 nucleotides read TGTGCCAGCAGCCAAATGGACACTGAAGCCTTCTTT. Translated, it gives CASSQMDTEAFF.

V and J are TRBV20-1 and TRBJ2-2; no definite D call. Germline CDR1 and CDR2: DFQATT and SNEGSKA (reference sequence). The germline V and J ends were trimmed by 3 bases and 4 bases, with 9 bases remaining between them. This CDR3 comprises 13 residues. CDR3 loop: CSARWDVTGELFF. The CDR3 nucleotides read TGCAGTGCTAGGTGGGATGTCACCGGGGAGCTGTTTTTT.

The chain employs TRBV27 and TRBJ1-5; weak D call: TRBD1 (5 bases). V lost 2 bases and J 0 bases, leaving 8 bases between the germline ends. The CDR3 is 15 amino acids. Germline assignment: CDR1 MNHEY and CDR2 SMNVEV (reference sequence). The CDR3 DNA follows: TGTGCCAGCAGTTTAGGACATTGTAGCAATCAGCCCCAGCATTTT. Residues: CASSLGHCSNQPQHF.

The chain links TRBV29-1 to TRBJ2-4; D may be TRBD1 (5 bases). This CDR3 is built from 14 residues. V was pared by 6 bases and J by 9 bases, with 21 bases between. The germline CDR1 and CDR2 sequences are SQVTM and ANQGSEA. This CDR3 is CSVDLPTSRGIQYF. The CDR3 DNA reads TGCAGCGTAGATCTGCCCACCAGTAGGGGCATTCAGTACTTC. Variable domain in full (rest from reference TRBV29-1 and TRBJ2-4): SAVISQKPSRDICQRGTSLTIQCQVDSQVTMMFWYRQQPGQSLTLIATANQGSEATYESGFVIDKFPISRPNLTFSTLTVSNMSPEDSSIYLCSVDLPTSRGIQYFGAGTRLSVL.

This clonotype came up a few times. This chain links TRBV15 with TRBJ2-6, with D perhaps TRBD1 (5 bases). The germline V and J ends were trimmed by 0 bases and 4 bases, with 10 bases remaining between them. The CDR3 totals 16 residues. Germline values: CDR1 LNHNV, CDR2 YYDKDF (reference sequence). The CDR3 DNA is TGTGCCACCAGCAGAGATTTTCGGACAGGGGCCAACGTCCTGACTTTC. Translated, it gives CATSRDFRTGANVLTF.

J is TRBJ1-3 and V is TRBV10-3; D not resolved. The CDR3 consists of 15 residues. The V gene's germline CDR1 is ENHRY and CDR2 SYGVKD. V lost 4 bases to trimming and J lost 0 bases, with 10 bases between them. The CDR3 bases are TGTGCCATCAGTGGTAGCTCGAGCTCTGGAAACACCATATATTTT. It encodes CAISGSSSSGNTIYF.

This clonotype was seen a handful of times. This rearrangement joins TRBV5-1 to TRBJ2-2, with D unresolved. CDR1 and CDR2 (germline): SGHRS, YFSETQ. V was trimmed by 0 bases and J by 7 bases, leaving 7 bases between them. The CDR3 totals 13 residues. The CDR3 loop reads CASSLGVDGELFF. The CDR3 DNA is TGCGCCAGCAGCTTGGGGGTGGACGGGGAGCTGTTTTTT.

This clonotype appeared many times. V gene TRBV6-2 or TRBV6-3 combines with J gene TRBJ2-7, with D perhaps matching TRBD1 (6 bases). Germline CDR1 MNHEY, CDR2 SVGEGT. This CDR3 has 12 amino acids. The CDR3 DNA reads TGTCTAACTTCGCAGGGGTCCTACGAGCAGTACTTC. Its translation: CLTSQGSYEQYF.

The chain joins TRBV7-8 to TRBJ1-1, with 7 bases matching TRBD1. The CDR3 is 14 residues long. J lost 4 bases, V lost 5 bases, and 7 bases had no gene match. The germline V gene has CDR1 SGHVS and CDR2 FQNEAQ. This CDR3 is CASSQQGQGTEAFF. The CDR3 nucleotides read TGTGCCAGCAGCCAACAGGGGCAGGGCACTGAAGCTTTCTTT.

V is TRBV19 and J is TRBJ1-2, with 9 bases matching TRBD1. V was clipped by 5 bases and J by 2 bases; unmatched bases: 3. This CDR3 has 14 residues. Germline V gene data show CDR1 as LNHDA and CDR2 as SQIVND (reference sequence). The CDR3 sequence is CASSSDRGNYGYTF. In DNA form, the CDR3 reads TGTGCCAGTAGTTCGGACAGGGGCAACTATGGCTACACCTTC.

V usage is TRBV9 and J usage is TRBJ2-2; D uncertain. CDR3 length equals 15 residues. CDR1 and CDR2 (germline): SGDLS, YYNGEE. The ends were cut back, 1 base at V and 7 bases at J, with 14 bases in the middle. The CDR3 protein is CASSVRTGRFGELFF. The DNA of the CDR3 is TGTGCCAGCAGCGTACGGACCGGCAGGTTCGGGGAGCTGTTTTTT.

J is TRBJ2-3 and V is TRBV7-6; perhaps TRBD1 as D (5 bases). The CDR3 totals 15 residues. V was shortened by 0 bases and J by 3 bases, with 10 bases between the two germline ends. CDR1 is SGHVS, CDR2 FNYEAQ, per germline. The CDR3 region has the DNA TGTGCCAGCAGCTTAGCGACAGAAGGAACAGATACGCAGTATTTT. Its protein is CASSLATEGTDTQYF. Variable domain in full (rest from reference TRBV7-6 and TRBJ2-3): GAGVSQSPRYKVTKRGQDVALRCDPISGHVSLYWYRQALGQGPEFLTYFNYEAQQDKSGLPNDRFSAERPEGSISTLTIQRTEQRDSAMYRCASSLATEGTDTQYFGPGTRLTVL.